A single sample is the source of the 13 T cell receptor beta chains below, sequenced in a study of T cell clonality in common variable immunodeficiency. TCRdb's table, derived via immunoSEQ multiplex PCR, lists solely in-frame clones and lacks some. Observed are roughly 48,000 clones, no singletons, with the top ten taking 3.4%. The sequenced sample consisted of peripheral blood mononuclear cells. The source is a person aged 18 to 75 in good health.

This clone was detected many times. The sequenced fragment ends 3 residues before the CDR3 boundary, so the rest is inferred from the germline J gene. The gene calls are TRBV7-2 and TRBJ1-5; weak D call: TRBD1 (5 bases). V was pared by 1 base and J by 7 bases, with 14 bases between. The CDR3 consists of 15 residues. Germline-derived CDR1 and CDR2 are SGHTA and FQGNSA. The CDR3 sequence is CASSLGAGKGQPQHF. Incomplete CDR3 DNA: TGTGCCAGCAGCTTAGGTGCAGGGAAAGGCCAGCCC.

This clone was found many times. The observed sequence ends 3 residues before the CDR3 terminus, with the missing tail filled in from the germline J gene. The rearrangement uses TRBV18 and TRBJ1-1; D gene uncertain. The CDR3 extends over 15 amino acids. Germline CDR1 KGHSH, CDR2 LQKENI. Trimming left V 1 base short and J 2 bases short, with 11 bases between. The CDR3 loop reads CASSPLSVSNTEAFF. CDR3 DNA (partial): TGTGCCAGCTCACCACTTTCCGTCTCCAACACTGAA.

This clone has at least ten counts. Incomplete CDR3 DNA: TGCGCCAGCAGCACGCAGGGGACAGACACAGATACG. Residues: CASSTQGTDTDT. The full CDR3 sequence reads CASSTQGTDTDTQYF. The chain recombines TRBV5-1 with TRBJ2-3; 7 nucleotides line up with TRBD1. The read comes to an end 3 residues before the CDR3 does, leaving the germline J gene to fill in the end. Germline CDR1 is SGHRS and CDR2 is YFSETQ. CDR3 size: 15 residues. The ends lost 4 bases at V and 2 bases at J; junction bases unmatched: 7. The variable domain in full, completed from reference TRBV5-1 and TRBJ2-3, reads KAGVTQTPRYLIKTRGQQVTLSCSPISGHRSVSWYQQTPGQGLQFLFEYFSETQRNKGNFPGRFSGRQFSNSRSEMNVSTLELGDSALYLCASSTQGTDTDTQYFGPGTRLTVL.

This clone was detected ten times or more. The part of the CDR3 DNA that was read is TGTGCCAGCAGCTTAAGAGGGGTTAATGAG. Its protein is CASSLRGVNE. From start to end, the CDR3 is CASSLRGVNEQFF. This chain uses TRBV7-3 with TRBJ2-1; D may correspond to TRBD1 or TRBD2 (5 bases each). The read comes to an end 3 residues before the CDR3 does, leaving the germline J gene to fill in the end. The CDR3 has 13 residues. Trimming stripped 1 base from V and 7 bases from J, with 8 bases between. CDR1 is SGHTA, CDR2 FQGTGA, per germline.

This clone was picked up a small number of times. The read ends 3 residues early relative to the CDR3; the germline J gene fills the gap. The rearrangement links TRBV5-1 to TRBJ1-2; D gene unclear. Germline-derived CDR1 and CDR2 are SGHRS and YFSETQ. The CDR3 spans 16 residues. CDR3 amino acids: CASSLGPREGRETYTF. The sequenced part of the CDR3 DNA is TGCGCCAGCAGCTTGGGTCCGCGGGAGGGCCGGGAGACC.

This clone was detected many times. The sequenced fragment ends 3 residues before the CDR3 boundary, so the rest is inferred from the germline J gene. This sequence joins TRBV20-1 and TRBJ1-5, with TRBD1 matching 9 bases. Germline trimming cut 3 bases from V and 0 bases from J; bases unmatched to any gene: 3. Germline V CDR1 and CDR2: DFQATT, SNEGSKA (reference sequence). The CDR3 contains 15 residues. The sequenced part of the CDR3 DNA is TGCAGTGCTAGTGGGGACAGGGATAGCAATCAGCCC. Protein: CSASGDRDSNQP. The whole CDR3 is CSASGDRDSNQPQHF.

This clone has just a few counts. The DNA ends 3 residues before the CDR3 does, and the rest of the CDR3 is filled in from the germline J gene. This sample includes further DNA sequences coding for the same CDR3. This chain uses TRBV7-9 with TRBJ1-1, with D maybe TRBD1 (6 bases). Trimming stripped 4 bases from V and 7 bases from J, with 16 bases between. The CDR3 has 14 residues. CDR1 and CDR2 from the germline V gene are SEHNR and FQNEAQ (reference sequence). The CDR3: CASSSTGWPHEAFF. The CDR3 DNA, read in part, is TGTGCCAGCAGCTCGACAGGTTGGCCCCATGAA. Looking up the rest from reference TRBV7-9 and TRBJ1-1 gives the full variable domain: DTGVSQNPRHKITKRGQNVTFRCDPISEHNRLYWYRQTLGQGPEFLTYFQNEAQLEKSRLLSDRFSAERPKGSFSTLEIQRTEQGDSAMYLCASSSTGWPHEAFFGQGTRLTVV.

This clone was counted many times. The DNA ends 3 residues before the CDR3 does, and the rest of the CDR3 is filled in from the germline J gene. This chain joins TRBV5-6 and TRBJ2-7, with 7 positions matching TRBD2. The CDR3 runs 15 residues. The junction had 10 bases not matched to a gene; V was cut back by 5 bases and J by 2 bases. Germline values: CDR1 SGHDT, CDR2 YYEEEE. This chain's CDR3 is CASRYSSGPTYEQYF. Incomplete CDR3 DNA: TGTGCCAGCAGATACTCTAGCGGTCCGACCTACGAG.

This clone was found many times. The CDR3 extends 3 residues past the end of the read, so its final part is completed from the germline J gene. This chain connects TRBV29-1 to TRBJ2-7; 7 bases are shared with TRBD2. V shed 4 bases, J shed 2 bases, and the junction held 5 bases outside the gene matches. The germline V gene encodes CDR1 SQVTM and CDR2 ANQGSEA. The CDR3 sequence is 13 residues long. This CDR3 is CSVGGGGTYEQYF. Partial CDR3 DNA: TGCAGCGTTGGCGGCGGGGGAACCTACGAG.

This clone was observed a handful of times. CDR3 protein: CASSLYISNTEAFF. The CDR3 bases that were read are TGTGCCAGCAGCTTATATATTTCTAACACTGAA. This chain joins TRBV11-1 and TRBJ1-1; no definite D call. Read sequence stops 3 residues before the CDR3 end, and the germline J gene provides the missing end. Trimming cost V 2 bases and J 2 bases, with 9 bases left between them. The CDR3 runs to 14 residues. Per the germline V gene, CDR1 is SGHAT and CDR2 is FQDESV (reference sequence).

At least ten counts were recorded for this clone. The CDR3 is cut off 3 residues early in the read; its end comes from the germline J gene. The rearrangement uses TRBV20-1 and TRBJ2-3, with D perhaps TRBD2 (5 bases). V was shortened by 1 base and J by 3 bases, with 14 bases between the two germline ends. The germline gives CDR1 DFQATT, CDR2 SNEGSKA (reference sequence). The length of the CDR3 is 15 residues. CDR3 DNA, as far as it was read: TGCAGTGCTAGAGGAACGGACTCGGGAACAGATACG. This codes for CSARGTDSGTDT. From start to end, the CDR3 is CSARGTDSGTDTQYF.

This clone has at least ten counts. The CDR3 loop reads CASSQEFMNIQYF. Partial CDR3 DNA: TGCGCCAGCAGCCAAGAGTTTATGAACATT. J is TRBJ2-4 and V is TRBV4-1, with D unclear. The read gets to within 3 residues of the CDR3 end, and the germline J gene fills in the rest. The V end was cut by 0 bases, the J end by 7 bases, with 7 bases between. The CDR3 is 13 residues long. The V gene's germline CDR1 is MGHRA and CDR2 YSYEKL.

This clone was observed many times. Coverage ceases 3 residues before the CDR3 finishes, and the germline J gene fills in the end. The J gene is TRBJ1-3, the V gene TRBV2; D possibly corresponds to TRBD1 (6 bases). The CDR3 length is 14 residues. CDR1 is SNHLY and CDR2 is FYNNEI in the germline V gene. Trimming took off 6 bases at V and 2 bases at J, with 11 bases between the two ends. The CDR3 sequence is CASSVDRTGNTIYF. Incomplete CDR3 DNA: TGTGCCAGCAGCGTAGACAGGACTGGAAACACC.